Following are 32 T cell receptor beta chains from one sample sequenced in a study of T cells after yellow fever vaccination. Using its own MiXCR run on the 5' RACE reads, TCRdb lists one record per CDR3 protein. Among approximately 12,000 distinct CDR3 sequences, 4.5% to 5% were seen once, and the ten largest hold 45% to 65%. The sequencing used PBMCs, either bulk or a sorted T-cell subset (CD4+, CD8+, memory, or dextramer-sorted; not recorded which), collected 45 days after the yellow fever booster vaccination. Source of these receptors: a man between 25 and 39 years old who received the YFV17D yellow fever vaccine.

This clonotype occurred many times. The chain links TRBV5-1 to TRBJ1-5; D is perhaps TRBD1 (6 bases). CDR1 and CDR2 (germline): SGHRS, YFSETQ. V shed 2 bases and J shed 6 bases, with 9 bases lying between them. CDR3 length: 13 residues. Written as DNA, the CDR3 is TGCGCCAGCAGCTTAGGGGGGGGTCAGCCCCAGCATTTT. Amino acid sequence: CASSLGGGQPQHF.

This clonotype was seen at least ten times. The chain couples TRBV4-2 to TRBJ2-2; TRBD2 agrees at 11 bases. The CDR3 consists of 16 residues. The trim removed 2 bases at V and 4 bases at J, leaving 3 bases unmatched. Germline-derived CDR1 and CDR2 are LGHNA and YNFKEQ. CDR3 amino acids: CASSQPSGRLTGELFF. The DNA for the CDR3 is TGTGCCAGCAGCCAACCTAGCGGGAGGCTCACCGGGGAGCTGTTTTTT.

This clonotype was seen ten or more times. V and J are TRBV29-1 and TRBJ1-5; D possibly corresponds to TRBD1 (6 bases). Germline V gene sequence: CDR1 SQVTM, CDR2 ANQGSEA. V gave up 1 base and J gave up 7 bases, with 11 bases separating them. This CDR3 spans 13 amino acids. CDR3: CSVEGERGQPQHF. The CDR3 DNA follows: TGCAGCGTTGAAGGTGAAAGGGGGCAGCCCCAGCATTTT. Complete variable domain (other parts from reference TRBV29-1 and TRBJ1-5): SAVISQKPSRDICQRGTSLTIQCQVDSQVTMMFWYRQQPGQSLTLIATANQGSEATYESGFVIDKFPISRPNLTFSTLTVSNMSPEDSSIYLCSVEGERGQPQHFGDGTRLSIL.

This clonotype was counted at least ten times. The J gene is TRBJ2-3, the V gene TRBV10-3; 13 nucleotides agree with TRBD2. In germline, CDR1 is ENHRY, CDR2 SYGVKD. After removal of 6 bases from V and 5 bases from J, the junction contained 5 bases not matched to a gene. This CDR3 is built from 15 residues. The CDR3 coding sequence is TGTGCCATCAGGGCCGGGACTAGCGGGGAAGATACGCAGTATTTT. This codes for CAIRAGTSGEDTQYF.

This clonotype was recorded many times. The chain uses TRBV6-5 and TRBJ1-5, with D possibly TRBD1 on 5 matching bases. V lost 4 bases, J lost 1 base, and 11 bases lay in between. CDR1 is MNHEY, CDR2 SVGAGI, per germline. The CDR3 runs to 15 residues. This CDR3 reads CASSSREVSNQPQHF. The CDR3 nucleotides are TGTGCCAGCAGTTCCAGGGAGGTGAGCAATCAGCCCCAGCATTTT.

This clonotype was observed many times. The V gene is TRBV5-1, the J gene TRBJ2-2; either TRBD1 or TRBD2 may fit D (5 bases each). CDR1 is SGHRS, CDR2 YFSETQ, per germline. The CDR3 is 15 amino acids. Trimming took 0 bases from V and 0 from J, leaving 6 bases between them. CDR3 sequence reads: CASSLGGTNTGELFF. The CDR3 DNA reads TGCGCCAGCAGCTTGGGGGGGACGAACACCGGGGAGCTGTTTTTT.

The genes are TRBV7-2 and TRBJ1-5; 7 bases are a match to TRBD1. Trimming at V came to 1 base and at J to 5 bases, leaving 5 bases not matched to a gene. The CDR3 covers 15 residues. Per the germline V gene, CDR1 is SGHTA and CDR2 is FQGNSA. The CDR3 DNA follows: TGTGCCAGCAGCTTAGACAGGGGAAAGCATCAGCCCCAGCATTTT. This translates into CASSLDRGKHQPQHF.

This clonotype showed up just a few times. The V call is TRBV3-1, the J call TRBJ2-5, with D perhaps given as TRBD1 or TRBD2 (5 bases each). The V gene lost 3 bases and the J gene lost 2 bases, with 10 bases spanning the gap. Germline CDR1 reads LGHDT; CDR2 reads YNNKEL (reference sequence). This CDR3 contains 14 residues. The CDR3 protein is CASSHMGRQETQYF. The CDR3 DNA follows: TGTGCCAGCAGCCATATGGGACGACAAGAGACCCAGTACTTC.

This clonotype was seen a single time. The J gene is TRBJ2-1, the V gene TRBV10-3; D perhaps matches TRBD2 (5 bases). This CDR3 is 16 amino acids long. Trimming pared 11 bases from V and 10 bases from J, leaving 30 bases between. Germline-derived CDR1 and CDR2 are ENHRY and SYGVKD. Here the CDR3 reads CAVTLGLGTRREEQFF. The DNA for the CDR3 is TGTGCCGTAACCTTAGGCCTGGGAACCCGTCGGGAAGAGCAGTTCTTC.

The chain joins TRBV5-5 to TRBJ2-7, with 7 bases matching TRBD2. Germline values: CDR1 SGHKS, CDR2 YYEKEE (reference sequence). The ends lost 8 bases at V and 7 bases at J; junction bases unmatched: 12. The CDR3 consists of 13 residues. The CDR3 protein is CARGPRLASEQYF. The CDR3, as DNA: TGTGCCAGGGGCCCGCGACTAGCTTCGGAGCAGTACTTC.

Ten or more counts support this clonotype. The chain uses TRBV4-1 and TRBJ2-3; TRBD2 agrees at 7 bases. The CDR3 runs to 15 residues. V lost 4 bases, J lost 6 bases, and 10 bases stayed unmatched. CDR1 and CDR2 (germline): MGHRA, YSYEKL. This CDR3 reads CASSPEGGRGDTQYF. The DNA for the CDR3 is TGCGCCAGCAGCCCCGAGGGCGGGAGAGGGGATACGCAGTATTTT.

The table lists this clonotype with many counts. The chain employs TRBV28 and TRBJ2-1, with TRBD2 matching over 7 bases. Germline CDR1 reads MDHEN; CDR2 reads SYDVKM. This CDR3 has 16 residues. V trimming: 5 bases; J trimming: 3 bases; junction bases outside the gene matches: 10. The CDR3 sequence is CASSPLAESYYNEQFF. CDR3 DNA sequence: TGTGCCAGCAGTCCTCTAGCGGAATCTTACTACAATGAGCAGTTCTTC. Together with reference TRBV28 and TRBJ2-1, the CDR3 gives the full variable domain: DVKVTQSSRYLVKRTGEKVFLECVQDMDHENMFWYRQDPGLGLRLIYFSYDVKMKEKGDIPEGYSVSREKKERFSLILESASTNQTSMYLCASSPLAESYYNEQFFGPGTRLTVL.

This clonotype showed up many times. The genes are TRBV7-2 and TRBJ2-1, with D maybe TRBD2 (6 bases). The V end lost 4 bases, the J end lost 5 bases, and 21 bases lay between the germline ends. The CDR3 loop spans 17 amino acids. CDR1 is SGHTA, CDR2 FQGNSA, per germline. In DNA, the CDR3 is TGTGCCAGCAGCTCCGTGCCTCTAGCGCCGGGAGACAATGAGCAGTTCTTC. This encodes CASSSVPLAPGDNEQFF.

This clonotype was picked up many times. V is TRBV18 and J is TRBJ2-6; TRBD1 might be the D (5 bases). Germline V CDR1 and CDR2: KGHSH, LQKENI. The CDR3 is 18 residues long. V lost 3 bases to trimming and J lost 0 bases, with 15 bases between them. CDR3 sequence: CASSPPQGLSSGANVLTF. The CDR3 DNA sequence: TGTGCCAGCTCACCCCCCCAGGGTCTGAGCTCTGGGGCCAACGTCCTGACTTTC. The full variable domain, its missing parts supplied by reference TRBV18 and TRBJ2-6, is NAGVMQNPRHLVRRRGQEARLRCSPMKGHSHVYWYRQLPEEGLKFMVYLQKENIIDESGMPKERFSAEFPKEGPSILRIQQVVRGDSAAYFCASSPPQGLSSGANVLTFGAGSRLTVL.

The sample holds many counts of this clonotype. The chain joins TRBV5-6 to TRBJ2-7; 7 bases are a match to TRBD2. The CDR3 runs to 16 residues. V lost 1 base to trimming and J lost 1 base; unmatched junction nucleotides: 8. CDR1 and CDR2 from the germline V gene are SGHDT and YYEEEE. The CDR3 spells CASSLSLTSISYEQYF. The CDR3, as DNA: TGTGCCAGCAGCTTGTCGCTGACTAGCATTTCCTACGAGCAGTACTTC. The complete variable domain, with remaining parts taken from reference TRBV5-6 and TRBJ2-7, reads DAGVTQSPTHLIKTRGQQVTLRCSPKSGHDTVSWYQQALGQGPQFIFQYYEEEERQRGNFPDRFSGHQFPNYSSELNVNALLLGDSALYLCASSLSLTSISYEQYFGPGTRLTVT.

In its sample, this clonotype was seen many times. J is TRBJ2-2 and V is TRBV5-1; D not certain. The CDR3 is 14 amino acids. The germline gives CDR1 SGHRS, CDR2 YFSETQ. Trimming cost V 6 bases and J 4 bases, with 13 bases left between them. The CDR3 protein is CASNPQLSTGELFF. In nucleotides, the CDR3 is TGCGCCAGCAACCCCCAGTTGAGCACCGGGGAGCTGTTTTTT.

The CDR3 DNA reads as TGTGCCAGGGGCCCAGGGGTCGAGCAGTACTTC. This encodes CARGPGVEQYF. The chain employs TRBV5-2 and TRBJ2-7; TRBD1 reflects the table's D call only, with no check against the DNA. TRBV5-2 is a known pseudogene. The CDR3 has 11 amino acids.

The table lists this clonotype with many counts. This rearrangement joins TRBV6-5 to TRBJ1-2, with 7 bases identical to TRBD1. This CDR3 is built from 14 residues. Germline CDR1 and CDR2: MNHEY and SVGAGI. With V trimmed by 2 bases and J by 4 bases, 4 bases remained unmatched. CDR3 sequence (DNA): TGTGCCAGCAGTTACGGGGGACAGACCTATGGCTACACCTTC. Amino acids: CASSYGGQTYGYTF.

This clonotype showed up many times. The chain links TRBV12-3 or TRBV12-4 to TRBJ2-4; 16 bases are a match to TRBD2. Unmatched junction bases numbered 1, after V lost 5 bases and J lost 6 bases. This CDR3 is built from 15 residues. In DNA form, the CDR3 reads TGTGCCAGCAGTGGGACTAGCGGGAGGGGAAACATTCAGTACTTC. Protein product: CASSGTSGRGNIQYF.

This clonotype was recorded at least ten times. The CDR3 loop reads CASSPISNGRTNTGELFF. Here the CDR3 DNA reads TGTGCCAGCAGCCCCATCTCTAACGGGAGGACGAACACCGGGGAGCTGTTTTTT. The rearrangement links TRBV4-2 to TRBJ2-2, with 7 positions matching TRBD2. CDR1 and CDR2 from the germline V gene are LGHNA and YNFKEQ. This CDR3 comprises 18 residues. V shed 4 bases and J 0 bases; nucleotides not matched to a gene: 11.

This clonotype appeared many times. CDR3 DNA sequence: TGTGCCACCGCCGGGACTAACTCCTACAATGAGCAGTTCTTC. This gives the protein CATAGTNSYNEQFF. The V call is TRBV7-2, the J call TRBJ2-1; 7 bases are shared with TRBD2. Germline CDR1 reads SGHTA; CDR2 reads FQGNSA. The V and J ends lost 10 bases and 0 bases, in that order; junction bases with no gene match: 6. This CDR3 has 14 amino acids.

This clonotype was observed many times. The rearrangement links TRBV7-2 to TRBJ2-3; TRBD2 matches 9 bases. With 5 bases clipped from V and 3 bases from J, the junction kept 9 bases outside the gene matches. The CDR3 is 16 amino acids. Per germline, CDR1 SGHTA and CDR2 FQGNSA. CDR3 sequence (DNA): TGTGCCAGCAGCCCCGGAGCGGGAGGAGCGACAGATACGCAGTATTTT. Translated, it gives CASSPGAGGATDTQYF.

The sample holds many counts of this clonotype. This chain connects TRBV7-2 to TRBJ1-1; TRBD1 aligns across 10 bases. There are 15 residues in the CDR3. Germline CDR1 SGHTA, CDR2 FQGNSA. After removal of 5 bases from V and 1 base from J, the junction contained 4 bases not matched to a gene. CDR3 DNA sequence: TGTGCCAGCAGCCCTTGGACAGGGGGGAACACTGAAGCTTTCTTT. It is translated as CASSPWTGGNTEAFF.

This clonotype was counted ten times or more. J is TRBJ2-5 and V is TRBV18; TRBD2 is a possible D gene (5 bases). Germline assignment: CDR1 KGHSH and CDR2 LQKENI. This CDR3 contains 14 residues. The germline V and J ends were trimmed by 0 bases and 7 bases, with 12 bases remaining between them. The CDR3 coding sequence is TGTGCCAGCTCACCACCGAGGGAACCTATGACCCAGTACTTC. This gives the protein CASSPPREPMTQYF.

This clonotype was detected many times. This chain links TRBV6-5 with TRBJ2-5; D is undetermined. Germline V gene sequence: CDR1 MNHEY, CDR2 SVGAGI. The CDR3 totals 14 residues. Deletions cut 0 bases from V and 1 base from J, with 6 bases between. CDR3 residues: CASSYSIGQETQYF. In DNA, the CDR3 is TGTGCCAGCAGTTACTCGATTGGCCAAGAGACCCAGTACTTC.

In this sample, this clonotype turned up many times. This chain connects TRBV20-1 to TRBJ2-3, with 11 positions matching TRBD2. V was clipped by 1 base and J by 1 base; unmatched bases: 1. Per the germline V gene, CDR1 is DFQATT and CDR2 is SNEGSKA (reference sequence). There are 15 residues in the CDR3. The CDR3 DNA sequence: TGCAGTGCTAGAGGACTAGCGGGACGCACAGATACGCAGTATTTT. It encodes CSARGLAGRTDTQYF.

This clonotype was seen repeatedly, ten times or more. This rearrangement joins TRBV7-8 to TRBJ2-7; D remains unclear. Germline lookup yields CDR1 SGHVS and CDR2 FQNEAQ. This CDR3 is 16 amino acids long. Trimming stripped 1 base from V and 0 bases from J, with 13 bases between. The CDR3 is CASSLVPGSSSYEQYF. In nucleotides, the CDR3 is TGTGCCAGCAGCTTAGTTCCCGGTTCGAGCTCCTACGAGCAGTACTTC.

The chain carries TRBV2 and TRBJ2-7; no definite D call. CDR1 and CDR2 (germline): SNHLY, FYNNEI. This CDR3 contains 20 residues. Trimming pared 1 base from V and 2 bases from J, leaving 27 bases between. CDR3 in amino acids: CASSEEIFGYLISGTYEQYF. In DNA, the CDR3 is TGTGCCAGCAGTGAAGAAATTTTTGGGTATCTTATCTCCGGCACCTACGAGCAGTACTTC.

This clonotype has ten or more counts. The genes are TRBV15 and TRBJ2-5; 8 nucleotides match TRBD1. The germline gives CDR1 LNHNV, CDR2 YYDKDF (reference sequence). J gave up 5 bases and V 5 bases, and 7 bases lay outside the gene matches. The CDR3 is 14 amino acids. Here the CDR3 reads CATSGGQVGETQYF. DNA for the CDR3: TGTGCCACCAGCGGGGGACAGGTCGGGGAGACCCAGTACTTC.

This clonotype was seen repeatedly, ten times or more. The chain has TRBV7-2 and TRBJ2-7, with 8 positions matching TRBD2. Trimming at V came to 5 bases and at J to 2 bases, leaving 11 bases not matched to a gene. Germline V gene data show CDR1 as SGHTA and CDR2 as FQGNSA. The CDR3 is 16 amino acids. The CDR3 bases are TGTGCCAGCAGCCCTGATGGAGCGGGAGTGGCCTACGAGCAGTACTTC. This encodes CASSPDGAGVAYEQYF.

The table lists this clonotype with many counts. V is TRBV7-2 and J is TRBJ1-1; D gene uncertain. The germline V gene has CDR1 SGHTA and CDR2 FQGNSA. The V end was cut by 7 bases, the J end by 1 base, with 19 bases between. This CDR3 comprises 16 residues. CDR3 coding DNA: TGTGCCAGCACTCCAAGAGGGTTTTCGGCGAACACTGAAGCTTTCTTT. Protein product: CASTPRGFSANTEAFF.

By share, this clonotype counts as medium-sized. In nucleotides, the CDR3 is TGTGCCAGTTCATGGGGTAGAAAGAACAATGAGCAGTTCTTC. Translating gives CASSWGRKNNEQFF. This chain links TRBV6-5 with TRBJ2-1; no definite D call. There are 14 residues in the CDR3. The V end was cut by 9 bases, the J end by 5 bases, with 17 bases between. Germline values: CDR1 MNHEY, CDR2 SVGAGI.